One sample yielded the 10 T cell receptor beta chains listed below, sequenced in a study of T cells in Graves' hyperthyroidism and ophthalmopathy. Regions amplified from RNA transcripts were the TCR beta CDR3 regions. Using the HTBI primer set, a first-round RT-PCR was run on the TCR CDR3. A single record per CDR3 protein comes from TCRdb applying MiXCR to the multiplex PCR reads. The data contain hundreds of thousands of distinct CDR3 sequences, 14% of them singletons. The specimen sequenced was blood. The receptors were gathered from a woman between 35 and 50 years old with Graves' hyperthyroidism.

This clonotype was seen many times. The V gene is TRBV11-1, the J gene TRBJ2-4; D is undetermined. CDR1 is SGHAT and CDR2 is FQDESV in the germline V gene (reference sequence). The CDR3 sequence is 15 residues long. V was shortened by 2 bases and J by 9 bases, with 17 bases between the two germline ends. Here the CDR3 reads CASSLYPGTGLIQYF. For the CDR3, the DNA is TGTGCCAGCAGCTTATACCCAGGAACCGGGCTCATTCAGTACTTC. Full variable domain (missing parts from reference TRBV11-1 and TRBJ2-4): EAEVAQSPRYKITEKSQAVAFWCDPISGHATLYWYRQILGQGPELLVQFQDESVVDDSQLPKDRFSAERLKGVDSTLKIQPAELGDSAMYLCASSLYPGTGLIQYFGAGTRLSVL.

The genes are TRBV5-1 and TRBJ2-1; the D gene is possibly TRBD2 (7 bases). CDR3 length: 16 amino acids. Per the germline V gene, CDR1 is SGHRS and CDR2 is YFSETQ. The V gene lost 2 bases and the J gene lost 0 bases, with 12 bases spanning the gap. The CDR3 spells CASSFGGASSYNEQFF. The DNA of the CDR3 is TGCGCCAGCAGCTTTGGGGGGGCTAGCTCCTACAATGAGCAGTTCTTC. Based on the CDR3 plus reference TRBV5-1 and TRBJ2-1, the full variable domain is KAGVTQTPRYLIKTRGQQVTLSCSPISGHRSVSWYQQTPGQGLQFLFEYFSETQRNKGNFPGRFSGRQFSNSRSEMNVSTLELGDSALYLCASSFGGASSYNEQFFGPGTRLTVL.

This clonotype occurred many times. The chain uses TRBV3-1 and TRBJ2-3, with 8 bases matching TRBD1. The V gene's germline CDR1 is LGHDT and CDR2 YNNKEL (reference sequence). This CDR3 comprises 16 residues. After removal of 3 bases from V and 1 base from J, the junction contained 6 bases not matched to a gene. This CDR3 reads CASSHLGQVRTDTQYF. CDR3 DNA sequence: TGTGCCAGCAGCCACCTGGGACAGGTACGCACAGATACGCAGTATTTT.

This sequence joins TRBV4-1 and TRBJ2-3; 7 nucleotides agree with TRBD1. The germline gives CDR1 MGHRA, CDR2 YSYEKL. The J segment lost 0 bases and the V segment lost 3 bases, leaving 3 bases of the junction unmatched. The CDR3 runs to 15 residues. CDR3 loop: CASSQWTGSTDTQYF. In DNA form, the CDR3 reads TGCGCCAGCAGCCAGTGGACAGGCAGCACAGATACGCAGTATTTT.

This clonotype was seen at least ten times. The chain's CDR3 is CSANPQGGRNYGYTF. CDR3 in DNA: TGCAGTGCTAACCCACAGGGAGGCCGTAACTATGGCTACACCTTC. The genes are TRBV20-1 and TRBJ1-2; possible D gene TRBD1, 6 bases. With 4 bases removed from V and 1 base from J, the gap between germline ends came to 16 bases. The CDR3 is 15 amino acids. CDR1 is DFQATT, CDR2 SNEGSKA, per germline (reference sequence).

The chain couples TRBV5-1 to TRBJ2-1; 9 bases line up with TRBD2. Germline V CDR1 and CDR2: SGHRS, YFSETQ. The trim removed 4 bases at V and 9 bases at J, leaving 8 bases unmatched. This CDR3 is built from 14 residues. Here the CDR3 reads CASSKIAGEIEQFF. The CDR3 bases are TGCGCCAGCAGCAAAATAGCGGGAGAAATTGAGCAGTTCTTC.

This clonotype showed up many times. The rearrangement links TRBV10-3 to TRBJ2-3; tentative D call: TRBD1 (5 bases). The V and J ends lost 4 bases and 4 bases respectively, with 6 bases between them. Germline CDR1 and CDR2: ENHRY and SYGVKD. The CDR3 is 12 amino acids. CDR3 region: CAISGGADTQYF. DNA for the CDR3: TGTGCCATCAGTGGGGGCGCAGATACGCAGTATTTT.

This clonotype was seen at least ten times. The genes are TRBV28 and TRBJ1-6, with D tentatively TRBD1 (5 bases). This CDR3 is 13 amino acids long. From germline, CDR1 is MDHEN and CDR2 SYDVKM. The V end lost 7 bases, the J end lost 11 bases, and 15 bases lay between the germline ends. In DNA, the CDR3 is TGTGCCAGCACCATGAGGGGCTTCCCACCCCTCCACTTT. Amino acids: CASTMRGFPPLHF.

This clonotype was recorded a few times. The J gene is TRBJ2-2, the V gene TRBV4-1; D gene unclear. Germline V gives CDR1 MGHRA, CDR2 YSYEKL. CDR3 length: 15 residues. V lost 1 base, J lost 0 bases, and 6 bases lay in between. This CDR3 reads CASSQGITNTGELFF. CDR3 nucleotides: TGCGCCAGCAGCCAAGGTATAACGAACACCGGGGAGCTGTTTTTT.

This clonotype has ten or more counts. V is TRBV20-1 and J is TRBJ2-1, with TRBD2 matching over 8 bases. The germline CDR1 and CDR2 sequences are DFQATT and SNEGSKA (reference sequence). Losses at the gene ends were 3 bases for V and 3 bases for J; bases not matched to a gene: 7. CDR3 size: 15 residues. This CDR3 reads CSASPVGGDYNEQFF. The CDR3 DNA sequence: TGCAGTGCTAGTCCCGTCGGGGGGGACTACAATGAGCAGTTCTTC.